This T cell receptor beta chain was found in a study of metastatic and nonmetastatic thyroid tumors. Across the study: It was across blood and tumor or nodule tissue from malignant and benign thyroid patients that repertoires were compared. Study-level points and caveats: It was reportedly found that TCR beta diversity was significantly higher in malignant thyroid tumors than in benign nodules, a difference seen in both blood and tumor samples.

As processed by the authors: CDR3 differences across clinicopathological groups were used to build a distant-metastasis classifier for papillary thyroid cancer. TCRdb re-processed the PCR reads through MiXCR. The V and J calls and clone size come from TCRdb's table, not from the authors' own analysis. The sample carries 35,000 to 55,000 clones, around 23% recorded once. No patient received treatment before thyroid surgery. Relative to its sample, this clone is medium-sized. Its specificity is not known. V trimming: 1 base; J trimming: 8 bases; junction bases outside the gene matches: 8. The length of the CDR3 is 14 residues. Germline CDR1 is GTSNPN and CDR2 is SVGIG (reference sequence).

The chain recombines TRBV30 with TRBJ1-1, with 9 bases that match TRBD1. The source material was blood. The receptor comes from a male donor with papillary thyroid cancer or a benign thyroid nodule (not recorded which). Some clones in this sample may be carry-over from other donors' samples. Written as DNA, the CDR3 is TGTGCCTGGAGTGCCCTCCGGACAGGGGCCGAAGCTTTCTTT. Residues: CAWSALRTGAEAFF.